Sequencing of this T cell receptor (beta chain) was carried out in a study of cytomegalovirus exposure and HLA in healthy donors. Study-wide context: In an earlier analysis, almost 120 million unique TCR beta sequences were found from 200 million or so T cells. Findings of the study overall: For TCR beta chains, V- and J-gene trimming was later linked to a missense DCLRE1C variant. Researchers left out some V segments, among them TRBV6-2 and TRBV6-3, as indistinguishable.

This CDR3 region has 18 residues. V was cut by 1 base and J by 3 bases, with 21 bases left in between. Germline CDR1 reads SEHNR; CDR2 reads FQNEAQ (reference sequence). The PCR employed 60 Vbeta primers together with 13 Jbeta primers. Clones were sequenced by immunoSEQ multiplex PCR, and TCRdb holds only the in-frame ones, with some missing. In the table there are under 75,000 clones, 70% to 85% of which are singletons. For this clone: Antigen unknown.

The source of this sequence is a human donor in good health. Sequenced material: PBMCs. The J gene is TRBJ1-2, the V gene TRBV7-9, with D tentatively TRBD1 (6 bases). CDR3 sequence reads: CASSLGGGGYGEDYGYTF. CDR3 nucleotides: TGTGCCAGCAGCTTAGGGGGGGGCGGCTACGGCGAGGACTATGGCTACACCTTC.